This T cell receptor beta chain was captured by sequencing in a study of beta chain features in type 1 diabetes. Regarding the study as a whole: cDNA-based sequencing might over-represent cells highly expressing TCR.

Remarks on this clone: What it binds is not known.

Germline V lookup: CDR1 MRHNA, CDR2 SNTAGT. The trim removed 6 bases at V and 6 bases at J, leaving 12 bases unmatched. CDR3 size: 16 residues. Investigators reverse transcribed all isolated RNA, so they sequenced expressed TCRB transcripts. Profiling relied on immunoSEQ multiplex PCR, and the TCRdb table lists in-frame clones only, not all of them. This sample yields over 500,000 clones, of which around 15% are seen a single time; approximately 0.093% belongs to the top ten. The TCR originated in a man between 18 and 35 years old in good health. The V call is TRBV6-4, the J call TRBJ2-7, with 12 positions matching TRBD2. Sequencing input: naive CD4+ T cells from blood. The CDR3 protein is CASSPSGGAWGAEQYF. As DNA, the CDR3 is TGTGCCAGCAGCCCTAGCGGGGGGGCCTGGGGTGCCGAGCAGTACTTC.